Listed below are T cell receptor beta chains from one sample, sequenced in a study of radiotherapy plus CTLA-4 blockade in lung cancer. Method: immunoSEQ multiplex PCR; TCRdb's copy keeps in-frame clones and lacks some. This table holds some 120,000 clones, more than 75% found once. Here the sequenced sample was peripheral blood, taken from a patient treated with radiotherapy plus ipilimumab. These receptors all come from a human donor with non-small cell lung cancer that progressed on radiotherapy plus ipilimumab. Some clones in this sample may be carry-over from other donors' samples. The CDR3 runs from the conserved cysteine through the conserved F or W. D genes are given only for firm matches. Size tells how often a clone was seen (once, few, many) or the class of an expanded clone, and some rows leave it out.

v_call	j_call	clone_size	d_call	cdr3_nt	cdr3_aa
TRBV7-2	TRBJ2-1	few	-	TGTGCCAGCAGCTTAGGGCTTTACAATGAGCAGTTCTTC	CASSLGLYNEQFF
TRBV7-9	TRBJ2-3	-	-	TGTGCCAGCAGCTTATGGGAAGATACGCAGTATTTT	CASSLWEDTQYF
TRBV7-8	TRBJ1-5	-	-	TGTGCCAGCAGCTTACTTGCAGGGCATGGCAATCAGCCCCAGCATTTT	CASSLLAGHGNQPQHF
TRBV9	TRBJ2-1	-	TRBD2	TGTGCCAGCAGCGTAGGCGGGGGGGTGGCCAATGAGCAGTTCTTC	CASSVGGGVANEQFF
TRBV5-1	TRBJ1-5	-	-	TGCGCCAGCAGCCCGACAGGAACCAATCAGCCCCAGCATTTT	CASSPTGTNQPQHF
TRBV5-6	TRBJ2-3	once	-	TGTGCCAGCAGCTTGTTGATGGCAGATACGCAGTATTTT	CASSLLMADTQYF
TRBV6-6	TRBJ1-1	-	-	TGTGCCAGCAGTTACTCGAGTACGTGGACTGAAGCTTTCTTT	CASSYSSTWTEAFF
TRBV14	TRBJ2-6	-	-	TGTGCCAGCGCTCGTGGGGCCAACGTCCTGACTTTC	CASARGANVLTF
TRBV7-6	TRBJ2-1	-	-	TGTGCCAGCAGCTTTACGGGGACTGGGGAAGGAGAGCAGTTCTTC	CASSFTGTGEGEQFF
TRBV19	TRBJ2-7	-	-	TGTGCCAGTATGGAGACTGACGGCTCCTACGAGCAGTACTTC	CASMETDGSYEQYF
TRBV10-3	TRBJ1-4	once	-	TGTGCCATCAGTGACAGGGGAGGGAATGAAAAACTGTTTTTT	CAISDRGGNEKLFF
TRBV5-8	TRBJ1-2	-	TRBD1	TGTGCCAGCACCCTTCCAGGGACAGGGTACGGCTACACCTTC	CASTLPGTGYGYTF
TRBV5-1	TRBJ1-6	-	-	TGCGCCAGCAGCCTCGATAGATATAATTCACCCCTCCACTTT	CASSLDRYNSPLHF
TRBV11-3	TRBJ2-3	-	TRBD1	TGTGCCAGCAGCAGAAGGACAGGTTCTGCAGATACGCAGTATTTT	CASSRRTGSADTQYF
TRBV29-1	TRBJ1-5	medium-sized	-	TGCAGCCCGACCCACACACTCCCGAATGGGGCCGTTCATAGCAATCAGCCCCAGCATTTT	CSPTHTLPNGAVHSNQPQHF
TRBV11-3	TRBJ2-1	-	-	TGTGCCAGCAGAATAGACTCGGACTCCTACAATGAGCAGTTCTTC	CASRIDSDSYNEQFF
TRBV4-1	TRBJ1-4	few	-	TGCGCCAGCAGCCAAACAGGGAATTATGAAAAACTGTTTTTT	CASSQTGNYEKLFF
TRBV7-3	TRBJ2-6	-	-	TGTGCCAGCAGCTTACCAACAGGCGGATACTCCGGGGCCAACGTCCTGACTTTC	CASSLPTGGYSGANVLTF
TRBV19	TRBJ2-3	-	-	TGTGCCAGTAGTTCAGGAAGATCAGATACGCAGTATTTT	CASSSGRSDTQYF
TRBV5-4	TRBJ2-7	-	-	TGTGCCAGCAGCCGGACAGCCACCTACGAGCAGTACTTC	CASSRTATYEQYF